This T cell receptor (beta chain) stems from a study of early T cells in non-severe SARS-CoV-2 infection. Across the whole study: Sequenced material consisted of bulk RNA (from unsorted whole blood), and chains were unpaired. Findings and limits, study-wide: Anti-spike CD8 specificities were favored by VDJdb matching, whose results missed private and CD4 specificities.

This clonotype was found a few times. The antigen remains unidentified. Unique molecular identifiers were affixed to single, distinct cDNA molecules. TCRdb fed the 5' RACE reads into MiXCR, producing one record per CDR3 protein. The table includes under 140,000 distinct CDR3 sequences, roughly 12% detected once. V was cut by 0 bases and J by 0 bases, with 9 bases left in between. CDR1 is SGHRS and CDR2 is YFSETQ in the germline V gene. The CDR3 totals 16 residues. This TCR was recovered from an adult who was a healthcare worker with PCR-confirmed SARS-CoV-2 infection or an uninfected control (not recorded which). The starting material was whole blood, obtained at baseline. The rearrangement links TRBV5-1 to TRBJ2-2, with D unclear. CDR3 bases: TGCGCCAGCAGCTTGGCTAGGGATACGAACACCGGGGAGCTGTTTTTT. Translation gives CASSLARDTNTGELFF.